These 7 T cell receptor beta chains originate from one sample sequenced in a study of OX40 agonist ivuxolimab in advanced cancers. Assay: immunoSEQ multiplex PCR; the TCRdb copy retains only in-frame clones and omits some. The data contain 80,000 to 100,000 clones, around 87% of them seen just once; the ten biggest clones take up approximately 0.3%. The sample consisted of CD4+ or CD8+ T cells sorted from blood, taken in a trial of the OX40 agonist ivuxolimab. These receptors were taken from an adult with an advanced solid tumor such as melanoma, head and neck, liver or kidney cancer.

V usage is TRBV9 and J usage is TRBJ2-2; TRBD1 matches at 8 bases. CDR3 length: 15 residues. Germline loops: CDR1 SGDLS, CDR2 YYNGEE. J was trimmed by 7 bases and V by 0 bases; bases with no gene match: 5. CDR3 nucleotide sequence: TGTGCCAGCAGCGTAGGAACAGGGGGAGGCGGGGAGCTGTTTTTT. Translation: CASSVGTGGGGELFF.

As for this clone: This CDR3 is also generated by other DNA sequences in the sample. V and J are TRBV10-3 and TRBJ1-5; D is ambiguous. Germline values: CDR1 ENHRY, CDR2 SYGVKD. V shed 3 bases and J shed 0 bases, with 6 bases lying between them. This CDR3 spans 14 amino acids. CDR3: CAISELSSNQPQHF. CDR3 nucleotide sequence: TGTGCCATCAGTGAACTCTCTAGCAATCAGCCCCAGCATTTT.

The CDR3: CASSYPGQVRYEQYF. CDR3 nucleotides: TGTGCCAGCAGCTATCCGGGACAAGTACGGTACGAGCAGTACTTC. The genes are TRBV5-5 and TRBJ2-7; a weak D match, TRBD1 (6 bases). The germline V gene encodes CDR1 SGHKS and CDR2 YYEKEE (reference sequence). V was trimmed by 3 bases and J by 4 bases, leaving 17 bases between them. This CDR3 is built from 15 residues. Full variable domain (missing parts from reference TRBV5-5 and TRBJ2-7): DAGVTQSPTHLIKTRGQQVTLRCSPISGHKSVSWYQQVLGQGPQFIFQYYEKEERGRGNFPDRFSARQFPNYSSELNVNALLLGDSALYLCASSYPGQVRYEQYFGPGTRLTVT.

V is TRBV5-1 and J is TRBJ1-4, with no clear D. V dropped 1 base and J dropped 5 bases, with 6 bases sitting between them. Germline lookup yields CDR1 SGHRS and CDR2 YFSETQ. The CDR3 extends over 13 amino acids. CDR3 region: CASSLRLNEKLFF. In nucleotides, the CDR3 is TGCGCCAGCAGCTTGCGGCTCAATGAAAAACTGTTTTTT.

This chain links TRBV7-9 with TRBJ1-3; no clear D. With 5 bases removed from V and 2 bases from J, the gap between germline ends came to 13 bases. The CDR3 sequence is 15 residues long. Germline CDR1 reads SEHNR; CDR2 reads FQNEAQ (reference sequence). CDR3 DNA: TGTGCCAGCAGCCAATCTTTGGCGGCTGGAAACACCATATATTTT. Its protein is CASSQSLAAGNTIYF.

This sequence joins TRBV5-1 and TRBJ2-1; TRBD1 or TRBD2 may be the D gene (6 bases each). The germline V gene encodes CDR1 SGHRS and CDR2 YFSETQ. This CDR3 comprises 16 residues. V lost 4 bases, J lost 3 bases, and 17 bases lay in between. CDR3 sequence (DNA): TGCGCCAGCAGCCCGACTAGGGGGGCGAGCTACAATGAGCAGTTCTTC. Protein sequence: CASSPTRGASYNEQFF.

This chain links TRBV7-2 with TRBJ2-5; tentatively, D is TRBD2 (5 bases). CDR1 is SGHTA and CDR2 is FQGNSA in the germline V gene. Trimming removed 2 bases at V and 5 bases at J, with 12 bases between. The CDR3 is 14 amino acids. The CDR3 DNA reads TGTGCCAGCAGCTTATGGGGAACGGGGGAGACCCAGTACTTC. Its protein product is CASSLWGTGETQYF. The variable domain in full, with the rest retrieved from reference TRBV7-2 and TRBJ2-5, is GAGVSQSPSNKVTEKGKDVELRCDPISGHTALYWYRQSLGQGLEFLIYFQGNSAPDKSGLPSDRFSAERTGGSVSTLTIQRTQQEDSAVYLCASSLWGTGETQYFGPGTRLLVL.